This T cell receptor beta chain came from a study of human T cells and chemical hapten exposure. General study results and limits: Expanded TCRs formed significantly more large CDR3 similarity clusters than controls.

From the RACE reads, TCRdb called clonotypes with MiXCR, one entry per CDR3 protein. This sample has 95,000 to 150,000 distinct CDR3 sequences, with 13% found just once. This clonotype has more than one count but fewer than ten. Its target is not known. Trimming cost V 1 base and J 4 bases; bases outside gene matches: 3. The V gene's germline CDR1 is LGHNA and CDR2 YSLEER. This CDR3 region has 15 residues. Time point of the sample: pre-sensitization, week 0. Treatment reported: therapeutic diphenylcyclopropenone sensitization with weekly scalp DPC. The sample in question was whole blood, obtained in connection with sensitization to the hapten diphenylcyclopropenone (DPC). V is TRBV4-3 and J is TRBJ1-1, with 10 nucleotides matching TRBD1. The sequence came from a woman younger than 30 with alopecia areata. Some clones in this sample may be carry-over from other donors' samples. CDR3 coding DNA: TGCGCCAGCAGCCAAGCCCGGACAGGGGGCACTGAAGCTTTCTTT. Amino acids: CASSQARTGGTEAFF.